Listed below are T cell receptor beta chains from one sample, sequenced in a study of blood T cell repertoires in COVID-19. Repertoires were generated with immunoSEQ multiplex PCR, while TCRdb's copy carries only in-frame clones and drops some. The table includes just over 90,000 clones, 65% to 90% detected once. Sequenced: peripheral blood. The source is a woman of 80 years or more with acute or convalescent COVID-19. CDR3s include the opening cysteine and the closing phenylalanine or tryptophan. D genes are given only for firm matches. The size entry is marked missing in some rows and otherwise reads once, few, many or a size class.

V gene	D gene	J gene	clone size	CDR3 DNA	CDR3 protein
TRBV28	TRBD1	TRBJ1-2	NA	TGTGCCAGCAGAAAGACAGGGGGCGCTGTCAACTATGGCTACACCTTC	CASRKTGGAVNYGYTF
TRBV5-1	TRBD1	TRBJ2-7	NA	TGCGCCAGCGCCTTGACAGGGCTCTCCTACGAGCAGTACTTC	CASALTGLSYEQYF
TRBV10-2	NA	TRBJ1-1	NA	TGCGCCAGCAGTTCTTACCCGGGACATCCGAACACTGAAGCTTTCTTT	CASSSYPGHPNTEAFF
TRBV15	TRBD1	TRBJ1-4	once	TGTGCCACCGAGGGACAGGGTGGAGAAAAACTGTTTTTT	CATEGQGGEKLFF
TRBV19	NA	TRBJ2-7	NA	TGTGCCAGTAGTAAAAGCGTGGCGGGCTACGAGCAGTACTTC	CASSKSVAGYEQYF
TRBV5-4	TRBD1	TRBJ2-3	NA	TGTGCCAGCAGCTTGGCATTCCAGGGGGTGGTTACAGATACGCAGTATTTT	CASSLAFQGVVTDTQYF
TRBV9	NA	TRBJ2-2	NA	TGTGCCAGCAGCAGGACGGGACACCTGAACTCGAACACCGGGGAGCTGTTTTTT	CASSRTGHLNSNTGELFF
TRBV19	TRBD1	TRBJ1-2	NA	TGTGCCAGTAGCGGGACAGGGGGCGCAGGAGGCTACACCTTC	CASSGTGGAGGYTF
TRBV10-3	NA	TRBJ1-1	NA	TGTGCCATCAGTGAGTCGGCAGCGGAAGCTTTCTTT	CAISESAAEAFF
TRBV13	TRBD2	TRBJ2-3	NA	TGTGCCAGCAGCCGACGGACTAGCGGGGGGCGCACAGATACGCAGTATTTT	CASSRRTSGGRTDTQYF
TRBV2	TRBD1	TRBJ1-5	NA	TGTGCCAGCACGGGACAGGGCAGCAATCAGCCCCAGCATTTT	CASTGQGSNQPQHF